The clone carrying this TCR beta chain came up once. The antigen is unknown. The treatment is: roughly 18 received Ad26.COV2.S at low or high dose, single or two shots; roughly five received placebo; per-sample allocation not given. Material that was analyzed had been drawn on day 63 after the first vaccine or placebo injection. The study used a vaccine consisting of an Ad26 vector that expressed Wuhan-strain SARS-CoV-2 spike. This record comes from a study of Ad26.COV2.S vaccination and SARS-CoV-2 variants. Study outcomes and limitations: Vaccinees and placebo recipients showed similar non-spike TCR breadth.

The protocol was immunoSEQ multiplex PCR, while the TCRdb copy is restricted to in-frame clones and leaves out a portion. The sample includes more than 300,000 clones, roughly 80% seen only once; the top ten take approximately 2.1%. The V end lost 0 bases, the J end lost 3 bases, and 12 bases lay between the germline ends. Germline-derived CDR1 and CDR2 are SGHTA and FQGNSA. The CDR3 loop spans 15 amino acids. This TCR came from a person between 18 and 59 years old who received the Ad26.COV2.S COVID-19 vaccine or a placebo. The input for sequencing was peripheral blood, taken in a trial of Ad26.COV2.S vaccine versus placebo. V gene TRBV7-2 combines with J gene TRBJ2-7; D is possibly TRBD2 (6 bases). The CDR3: CASSLAGGPDYEQYF. The DNA for the CDR3 is TGTGCCAGCAGCTTAGCTGGAGGGCCGGACTACGAGCAGTACTTC.